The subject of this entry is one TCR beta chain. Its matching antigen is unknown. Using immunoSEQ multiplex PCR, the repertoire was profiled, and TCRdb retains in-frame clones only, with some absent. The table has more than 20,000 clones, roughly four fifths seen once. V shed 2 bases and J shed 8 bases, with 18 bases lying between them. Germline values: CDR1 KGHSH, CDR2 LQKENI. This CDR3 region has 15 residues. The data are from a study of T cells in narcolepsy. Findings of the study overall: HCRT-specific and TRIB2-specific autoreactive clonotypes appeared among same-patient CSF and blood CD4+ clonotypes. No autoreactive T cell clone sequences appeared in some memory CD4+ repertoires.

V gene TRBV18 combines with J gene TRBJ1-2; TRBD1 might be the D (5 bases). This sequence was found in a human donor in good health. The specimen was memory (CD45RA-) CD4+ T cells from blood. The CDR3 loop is CASSPTRDGTWGYTF. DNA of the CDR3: TGTGCCAGCTCACCAACTCGGGACGGAACCTGGGGCTACACCTTC.